The present entry profiles one TCR beta chain with its context. Germline assignment: CDR1 LNHDA and CDR2 SQIVND (reference sequence). The V end was cut by 2 bases, the J end by 5 bases, with 13 bases between. This CDR3 is 15 amino acids long. Generated by immunoSEQ multiplex PCR, the TCRdb table keeps only in-frame clones and is missing some. The sample carries approximately 62,000 clones, 80% to 90% recorded once. This entry comes from a study of blood T cell repertoires in COVID-19. This TCR derives from a human donor with active COVID-19. The donor label of this sample is uncertain. This chain connects TRBV19 to TRBJ2-1; D perhaps matches TRBD1 (5 bases). Sequencing used peripheral blood. The CDR3 protein is CASSISLGAHNEQFF. The CDR3 DNA reads as TGTGCCAGTAGTATATCATTAGGGGCCCACAATGAGCAGTTCTTC.